Listed below are T cell receptor beta chains from one sample, sequenced in a study of neoadjuvant anti-PD-1 for oral cavity cancer. The assay was immunoSEQ multiplex PCR, and TCRdb's table has in-frame clones only and misses some. The data hold under 7,500 clones, with around 60% observed a single time. This specimen consisted of tumor tissue, obtained before nivolumab (anti-PD-1) treatment. Receptor source: a person between 40 and 80 years old with oral cavity squamous cell carcinoma. Both conserved end residues are part of each CDR3. A D gene is named only where the DNA matches it firmly. Rows give clone size only sometimes, using once, few, many, or a class for an expanded clone.

clone size	CDR3 length	D gene	V gene	J gene	CDR3 protein	CDR3 DNA
-	14	-	TRBV5-6	TRBJ1-3	CASSGTGQGNTIYF	TGTGCCAGCAGCGGAACAGGGCAGGGAAACACCATATATTTT
large	13	-	TRBV14	TRBJ1-4	CASSHGHNEKLFF	TGTGCCAGCAGCCATGGGCATAATGAAAAACTGTTTTTT
-	17	TRBD2	TRBV4-1	TRBJ2-2	CASSGFSGGQNTGELFF	TGCGCCAGCAGCGGATTTAGCGGGGGGCAGAACACCGGGGAGCTGTTTTTT
-	13	-	TRBV10-2	TRBJ1-1	CASARLGNTEAFF	TGCGCCAGCGCCCGCTTGGGAAACACTGAAGCTTTCTTT
-	17	TRBD1	TRBV27	TRBJ1-5	CASSLWATGALGQPQHF	TGTGCCAGCAGTTTATGGGCGACAGGGGCCCTCGGTCAGCCCCAGCATTTT
once	12	-	TRBV5-1	TRBJ2-7	CASSFGSNEQYF	TGCGCCAGCAGCTTCGGGAGCAACGAGCAGTACTTC
-	14	-	TRBV11-2	TRBJ2-7	CASSLDGPVYEQYF	TGTGCCAGCAGCTTAGATGGGCCAGTTTACGAGCAGTACTTC
once	15	TRBD1	TRBV6-6	TRBJ1-5	CASRRTGYADQPQHF	TGTGCCAGCAGGCGGACAGGGTATGCGGATCAGCCCCAGCATTTT
-	12	-	TRBV5-1	TRBJ1-2	CASSTRGHGYTF	TGCGCCAGCAGCACGAGGGGTCATGGCTACACCTTC
few	14	TRBD1	TRBV18	TRBJ2-3	CASSRDRGTDTQYF	TGTGCCAGCTCACGGGACAGGGGAACAGATACGCAGTATTTT